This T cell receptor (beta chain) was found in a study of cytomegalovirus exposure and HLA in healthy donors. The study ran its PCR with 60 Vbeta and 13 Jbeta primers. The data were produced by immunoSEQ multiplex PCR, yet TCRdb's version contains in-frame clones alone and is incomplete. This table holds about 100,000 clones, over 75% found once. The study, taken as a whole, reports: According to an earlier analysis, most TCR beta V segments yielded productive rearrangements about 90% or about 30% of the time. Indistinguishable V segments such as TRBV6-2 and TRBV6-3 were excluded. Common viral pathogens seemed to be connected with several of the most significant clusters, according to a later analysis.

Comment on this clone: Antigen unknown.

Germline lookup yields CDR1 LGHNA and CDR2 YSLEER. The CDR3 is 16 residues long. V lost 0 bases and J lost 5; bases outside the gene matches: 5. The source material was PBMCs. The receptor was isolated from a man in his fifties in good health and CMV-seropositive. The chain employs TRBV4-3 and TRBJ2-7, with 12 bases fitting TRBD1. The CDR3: CASSQDGTGGINEQYF. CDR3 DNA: TGCGCCAGCAGCCAAGATGGGACAGGGGGCATCAACGAGCAGTACTTC.